This T cell receptor beta chain was recorded in a study of human T cells and chemical hapten exposure. TCRdb re-called the RACE reads with MiXCR, one entry per CDR3 protein. The data show some 190,000 distinct CDR3 sequences, around 24% seen once. Time point noted: patch test 1, 2 weeks after DPC sensitization. Treatment described: therapeutic diphenylcyclopropenone sensitization with weekly scalp DPC. This clonotype has only a few counts. The clonotype originates from a woman between 50 and 59 years old with alopecia areata. Some clones in this sample may be carry-over from other donors' samples. This material consisted of whole blood, taken in connection with sensitization to the hapten diphenylcyclopropenone (DPC).

CDR3 in amino acids: CASTPHGGLGPYEQYF. CDR3 nucleotide sequence: TGCGCCAGCACCCCCCACGGGGGACTGGGCCCCTACGAGCAGTACTTC. V is TRBV5-1 and J is TRBJ2-7, with a possible D match to TRBD2 (6 bases). Trimming took 6 bases from V and 2 from J, leaving 21 bases between them. CDR1 is SGHRS, CDR2 YFSETQ, per germline. The CDR3 runs to 16 residues. Using reference TRBV5-1 and TRBJ2-7 for the parts outside the CDR3, the full variable domain is KAGVTQTPRYLIKTRGQQVTLSCSPISGHRSVSWYQQTPGQGLQFLFEYFSETQRNKGNFPGRFSGRQFSNSRSEMNVSTLELGDSALYLCASTPHGGLGPYEQYFGPGTRLTVT.